This T cell receptor beta chain came from a study of HIV-infected patients and healthy controls. TCRdb itself ran the 5' RACE reads through MiXCR, one entry per CDR3 protein. The sample includes 50,000 to 80,000 distinct CDR3 sequences, around 21% seen only once; the top ten take about 1.5%. The source of this sequence is a human donor in good health. The sequencing input was CD4+ T cells from blood.

CDR3 bases: TGCAGTGCTAGAACGCCGGGACAGGGTTACGAGCAGTACTTC. It is translated as CSARTPGQGYEQYF. V usage is TRBV20-1 and J usage is TRBJ2-7; TRBD1 matches 9 bases. The germline V gene encodes CDR1 DFQATT and CDR2 SNEGSKA (reference sequence). The CDR3 extends over 14 amino acids. The ends lost 2 bases at V and 4 bases at J; junction bases unmatched: 6.